A single sample is the source of the 21 T cell receptor beta chains below, sequenced in a study of shared clonotypes between healthy human individuals. Assay: immunoSEQ multiplex PCR; the TCRdb copy retains only in-frame clones and omits some. The sample holds 800,000 to 1,200,000 clones, about 84% seen once. Sequencing was done on a sample of memory CD4+ T cells from PBMCs. Subset defined: CD45RA-negative fraction. These receptors all come from a man between 18 and 35 years old in good health. Some clones in this sample may be carry-over from other donors' samples.

This clone occurred once. This chain's CDR3 is CASSTDSSGNTIYF. The CDR3 nucleotides read TGCGCCAGCAGCACAGACAGCTCTGGAAACACCATATATTTT. The chain carries TRBV5-1 and TRBJ1-3; the D gene is possibly TRBD1 (5 bases). The germline V and J ends were trimmed by 4 bases and 0 bases, with 8 bases remaining between them. Germline V gene lookup returns CDR1 SGHRS and CDR2 YFSETQ. The CDR3 runs 14 residues. The complete variable domain, with remaining parts taken from reference TRBV5-1 and TRBJ1-3, reads KAGVTQTPRYLIKTRGQQVTLSCSPISGHRSVSWYQQTPGQGLQFLFEYFSETQRNKGNFPGRFSGRQFSNSRSEMNVSTLELGDSALYLCASSTDSSGNTIYFGEGSWLTVV.

The chain couples TRBV4-2 to TRBJ1-1; perhaps TRBD1 as D (5 bases). V lost 0 bases, J lost 2 bases, and 19 bases lay in between. This CDR3 comprises 18 residues. From germline, CDR1 is LGHNA and CDR2 YNFKEQ. CDR3 nucleotide sequence: TGTGCCAGCAGCCAAGAACTTTCCGGGGGTTTCCTTAACACTGAAGCTTTCTTT. Amino acid sequence: CASSQELSGGFLNTEAFF.

This chain connects TRBV28 to TRBJ1-2, with TRBD1 as a possible D gene (5 bases). The CDR3 spans 13 residues. V dropped 2 bases and J dropped 5 bases, with 9 bases sitting between them. The germline gives CDR1 MDHEN, CDR2 SYDVKM. This CDR3 reads CASSLMGEYGYTF. The DNA for the CDR3 is TGTGCCAGCAGTTTAATGGGGGAATATGGCTACACCTTC.

The rearrangement joins TRBV7-3 to TRBJ2-1; D call uncertain. Germline lookup yields CDR1 SGHTA and CDR2 FQGTGA. V was pared by 5 bases and J by 7 bases, with 12 bases between. This CDR3 spans 13 amino acids. CDR3 nucleotide sequence: TGTGCCAGCAGCCAAATTAGATCTAATGAGCAGTTCTTC. It specifies CASSQIRSNEQFF.

The chain employs TRBV10-3 and TRBJ1-2, with D perhaps TRBD1 (6 bases). V lost 7 bases to trimming and J lost 4 bases, with 13 bases between them. Germline loops: CDR1 ENHRY, CDR2 SYGVKD. This CDR3 is 13 amino acids long. In DNA, the CDR3 is TGTGCCATCACCCCAGGACAGCTCTATGGCTACACCTTC. This sequence encodes CAITPGQLYGYTF.

The chain carries TRBV30 and TRBJ1-4; D unresolved. V was shortened by 2 bases and J by 7 bases, with 11 bases between the two germline ends. The CDR3 runs to 13 residues. Germline assignment: CDR1 GTSNPN and CDR2 SVGIG (reference sequence). The CDR3 is CAWSLDSGEKLFF. CDR3 nucleotide sequence: TGTGCCTGGAGTTTGGACTCTGGTGAAAAACTGTTTTTT. The full variable domain, its missing parts supplied by reference TRBV30 and TRBJ1-4, is SQTIHQWPATLVQPVGSPLSLECTVEGTSNPNLYWYRQAAGRGLQLLFYSVGIGQISSEVPQNLSASRPQDRQFILSSKKLLLSDSGFYLCAWSLDSGEKLFFGSGTQLSVL.

J is TRBJ2-7 and V is TRBV11-2; D gene uncertain. Germline V gives CDR1 SGHAT, CDR2 FQNNGV. CDR3 size: 15 residues. With 1 base removed from V and 2 bases from J, the gap between germline ends came to 12 bases. The CDR3 protein is CASSLVWATTYEQYF. In nucleotides, the CDR3 is TGTGCCAGCAGCTTAGTGTGGGCCACCACCTACGAGCAGTACTTC.

The CDR3 DNA is TGTGCCAGCAGCCGTGCGCAGGGTGGAGAAAAACTGTTTTTT. Translation gives CASSRAQGGEKLFF. The gene calls are TRBV4-2 and TRBJ1-4; D possibly corresponds to TRBD1 (5 bases). CDR3 size: 14 residues. V was clipped by 4 bases and J by 8 bases, with 14 bases between them. Per germline, CDR1 LGHNA and CDR2 YNFKEQ.

This clone came up a few times. The chain couples TRBV20-1 to TRBJ1-1; no clear D gene. The germline V and J ends were trimmed by 6 bases and 3 bases, with 8 bases remaining between them. From germline, CDR1 is DFQATT and CDR2 SNEGSKA (reference sequence). This CDR3 has 11 amino acids. CDR3 amino acids: CSAAIDTEAFF. The DNA of the CDR3 is TGCAGTGCGGCCATAGACACTGAAGCTTTCTTT.

The genes are TRBV11-1 and TRBJ1-2, with D maybe TRBD1 (5 bases). CDR1 is SGHAT and CDR2 is FQDESV in the germline V gene (reference sequence). Trimming took 5 bases from V and 8 from J, leaving 15 bases between them. The CDR3 loop spans 13 amino acids. This CDR3 reads CASSLVQENGYTF. In DNA, the CDR3 is TGTGCCAGCAGCCTCGTACAGGAAAACGGCTACACCTTC. Full variable domain (missing parts from reference TRBV11-1 and TRBJ1-2): EAEVAQSPRYKITEKSQAVAFWCDPISGHATLYWYRQILGQGPELLVQFQDESVVDDSQLPKDRFSAERLKGVDSTLKIQPAELGDSAMYLCASSLVQENGYTFGSGTRLTVV.

The gene calls are TRBV2 and TRBJ1-1; perhaps TRBD1 as D (5 bases). Germline-derived CDR1 and CDR2 are SNHLY and FYNNEI. Trimming left V 8 bases short and J 5 bases short, with 15 bases between. The CDR3 runs 13 residues. The CDR3 nucleotides are TGTGCCAGCGGAAACGGGGGGATGACTGAAGCTTTCTTT. Protein product: CASGNGGMTEAFF.

This clone was observed a handful of times. The rearrangement uses TRBV28 and TRBJ2-7; D remains ambiguous. CDR3 size: 14 residues. Germline CDR1 and CDR2: MDHEN and SYDVKM. Trimming removed 5 bases at V and 2 bases at J, with 13 bases between. CDR3 nucleotides: TGTGCCAGCAGTCGCCCTCCCCTGCCCTACGAGCAGTACTTC. It yields the protein CASSRPPLPYEQYF.

This clone was counted only a few times. The chain is built from TRBV6-1 and TRBJ1-5; D unresolved. The CDR3 consists of 13 residues. Germline values: CDR1 MNHNS, CDR2 SASEGT. Trimming shortened V by 5 bases and J by 3 bases, and 8 bases separated the two germline ends. The CDR3 is CASSLPFNQPQHF. In DNA, the CDR3 is TGTGCCAGCAGTCTTCCCTTCAATCAGCCCCAGCATTTT.

The V gene is TRBV7-3, the J gene TRBJ2-6; 11 positions match TRBD2. The V gene's germline CDR1 is SGHTA and CDR2 FQGTGA. This CDR3 region has 19 residues. With V trimmed by 4 bases and J by 3 bases, 11 bases remained unmatched. The CDR3 region is CASSSDSGRALGGANVLTF. The CDR3 nucleotides read TGTGCCAGCAGCTCCGATAGCGGGAGGGCCCTAGGTGGGGCCAACGTCCTGACTTTC. Looking up the rest from reference TRBV7-3 and TRBJ2-6 gives the full variable domain: GAGVSQTPSNKVTEKGKYVELRCDPISGHTALYWYRQSLGQGPEFLIYFQGTGAADDSGLPNDRFFAVRPEGSVSTLKIQRTERGDSAVYLCASSSDSGRALGGANVLTFGAGSRLTVL.

This clone was seen once. This rearrangement joins TRBV5-1 to TRBJ2-1, with 11 bases identical to TRBD2. After removal of 0 bases from V and 7 bases from J, the junction contained 9 bases not matched to a gene. The CDR3 contains 17 residues. Germline CDR1 SGHRS, CDR2 YFSETQ. CDR3 nucleotide sequence: TGCGCCAGCAGCTTGGTGCCTAGCGGGAGGACAGGGAATGAGCAGTTCTTC. This encodes CASSLVPSGRTGNEQFF.

The chain carries TRBV5-5 and TRBJ1-2, with TRBD1 identical over 8 bases. The germline CDR1 and CDR2 sequences are SGHKS and YYEKEE (reference sequence). The CDR3 is made up of 16 amino acids. The ends lost 4 bases at V and 8 bases at J; junction bases unmatched: 16. The CDR3 region has the DNA TGTGCCAGCAGCCCACACCCGGACAGGGCCGGGGAAGGCTACACCTTC. It specifies CASSPHPDRAGEGYTF.

The rearrangement uses TRBV28 and TRBJ1-1; TRBD1 is a possible D gene (5 bases). The CDR3 spans 15 residues. Germline V gene data show CDR1 as MDHEN and CDR2 as SYDVKM. Trimming removed 3 bases from V and 1 base from J, with 12 bases in between. The CDR3 spells CASSFRGRTNTEAFF. In DNA form, the CDR3 reads TGTGCCAGCAGTTTTAGGGGCCGGACGAACACTGAAGCTTTCTTT.

The chain combines TRBV7-2 with TRBJ2-7; 10 bases fit TRBD1. Germline lookup yields CDR1 SGHTA and CDR2 FQGNSA. The V gene end was trimmed by 5 bases and the J gene end by 6 bases; junction bases not matched to a gene: 10. CDR3 length: 15 residues. CDR3 protein: CASSVQGTGVFEQYF. The CDR3 region has the DNA TGTGCCAGCAGCGTCCAGGGGACAGGGGTTTTCGAGCAGTACTTC.

This rearrangement joins TRBV18 to TRBJ1-2, with 10 bases matching TRBD1. V gave up 0 bases and J gave up 4 bases; unmatched junction bases: 8. CDR3 length equals 17 residues. The germline V gene encodes CDR1 KGHSH and CDR2 LQKENI. CDR3 sequence reads: CASSPPSTGGLPYGYTF. CDR3 coding DNA: TGTGCCAGCTCACCACCGTCGACAGGGGGCCTTCCCTATGGCTACACCTTC.

V gene TRBV27 combines with J gene TRBJ1-4; D unclear. The CDR3 has 15 amino acids. The V end was cut by 2 bases, the J end by 8 bases, with 15 bases between. Germline V gene lookup returns CDR1 MNHEY and CDR2 SMNVEV (reference sequence). CDR3 region: CASSLKPPGGEKLFF. For the CDR3, the DNA is TGTGCCAGCAGTTTAAAACCCCCCGGCGGGGAAAAACTGTTTTTT.

V usage is TRBV6-1 and J usage is TRBJ2-7; 8 nucleotides agree with TRBD1. CDR3 size: 13 residues. The germline V gene encodes CDR1 MNHNS and CDR2 SASEGT. V shed 6 bases and J 3 bases; nucleotides not matched to a gene: 4. Here the CDR3 DNA reads TGTGCCAGCAGGACAGGGGCGATCTACGAGCAGTACTTC. It encodes CASRTGAIYEQYF.